These T cell receptor beta chains were read from a single sample in a study of blood T cells in healthy people across ages. One entry per CDR3 protein, called by TCRdb with MiXCR from the 5' RACE reads. The table has about 640,000 distinct CDR3 sequences, 58% seen once; the top ten hold approximately 40%. Sequences were obtained from blood. The receptor source for this set is a man aged 55 to 70 in good health. Each CDR3 is given with its conserved first and last residue.

CDR3 length	V gene	J gene	CDR3 protein
15	TRBV27	TRBJ1-1	CASRDLGGRYTEAFF
13	TRBV12-3/TRBV12-4	TRBJ2-4	CASLRQEFGIQYF
16	TRBV15	TRBJ2-3	CATSRGGGTSTDTQYF
16	TRBV10-3	TRBJ2-2	CAISASGGSNTGELFF
15	TRBV5-4	TRBJ1-2	CASSWGQGEDGGYTF
12	TRBV11-2	TRBJ1-2	CASSPVRNTYTF
15	TRBV5-1	TRBJ1-4	CASSAGQGQAEKLFF
14	TRBV2	TRBJ2-3	CASRAGRYTDTQYF
16	TRBV11-2	TRBJ2-5	CASSFNSGAGQETQYF
15	TRBV7-8	TRBJ2-3	CASSFRLRVGDTQYF
16	TRBV5-1	TRBJ2-3	CASSFSGTGITDTQYF
18	TRBV27	-	CASSLGDSGTERDNEQYF
13	TRBV20-1	TRBJ2-3	CSASGGDLDTQYF
12	TRBV3-1	TRBJ1-2	CASSQDWSGYTF
15	TRBV29-1	TRBJ2-1	CSVEDYRSSYNEQFF
15	TRBV10-3	-	CAISGAGTGGREQYF
16	TRBV7-9	TRBJ2-7	CASSLGGLLGSYEQYF
15	TRBV6-4	TRBJ1-1	CASSDSGQRRGEAFF
14	TRBV19	TRBJ1-5	CASSTQGAGQPQHF
17	TRBV15	TRBJ2-1	CATSAMAGRGGYNEQFF